This T cell receptor (beta chain) was profiled in a study of tumor-infiltrating lymphocytes in primary liver carcinoma. This clonotype was observed many times. Co-extraction of both nucleic acids (RNA and DNA) used about 17-33 mg of unsorted bulk tissue. The researchers produced TCR beta cDNA from around 0.5 ug total RNA with a constant-region primer. Three nested multiplex PCR rounds of slightly modified ARM-PCR generated TCR beta libraries. The study ran its first two PCR rounds for roughly 9 cycles each, using TRBV1-TRBV30 forward primers and a C-beta reverse primer. TCRdb re-called the multiplex PCR reads with MiXCR, one entry per CDR3 protein. The sample yields 44,000 or so distinct CDR3 sequences, about three quarters seen once. V gave up 0 bases and J gave up 7 bases, with 10 bases separating them. CDR1 GTSNPN and CDR2 SVGIG come from the germline V gene (reference sequence). The CDR3 runs to 13 residues.

The rearrangement uses TRBV30 and TRBJ2-1, with a weak D call TRBD2 (5 bases). The clonotype originates from a man aged 40-50 years with primary liver carcinoma and hepatitis B virus infection. Sample: liver tumor tissue from sampling region 5. Subset indicated: tumor region T5, tumor centre. The CDR3 protein is CAWSVLEGNEQFF. Written as DNA, the CDR3 is TGTGCCTGGAGTGTACTCGAGGGTAATGAGCAGTTCTTC.